This is a list of T cell receptor beta chains from one sample in a study of graft-versus-host responses after intestinal transplantation. Their target antigens are unknown. Clones were sequenced by immunoSEQ multiplex PCR, and TCRdb holds only the in-frame ones, with some missing. Of 60,000 to 80,000 clones listed, roughly 88% were seen once; the top ten hold 1.3%. Sequencing used unstimulated CD8+ T cells sorted from spleen or lymph node cells, obtained before intestinal transplant. The receptor set was obtained from a human donor who received an intestinal transplant. The CDR3 runs from the conserved cysteine through the conserved F or W. D genes are given only for firm matches. Clone size is shown for a subset of rows, as once, few, many or a class of expanded clone.

D,V,J,size,DNA,CDR3
TRBD2,TRBV15,TRBJ2-5,NA,TGTGCCACCGGTACCTTGGCGGGGGGGCCGAGTGGGGAGACCCAGTACTTC,CATGTLAGGPSGETQYF
TRBD2,TRBV11-2,TRBJ2-1,NA,TGTGCCAGCAGCTTAGGGCTGCGGGGGAGGGTCGGCAATGAGCAGTTCTTC,CASSLGLRGRVGNEQFF
NA,TRBV25-1,TRBJ1-1,NA,TGTGCCAGCAGCGGCGGAGGGAACGGGATGAACACTGAAGCTTTCTTT,CASSGGGNGMNTEAFF
TRBD1,TRBV6-5,TRBJ1-6,few,TGTGCCAGCAGTTATTGGCAGGGGGTTGATCCCCTCCACTTT,CASSYWQGVDPLHF
TRBD2,TRBV2,TRBJ2-7,NA,TGTGCCAGCAACCAAGCGGGGGGGTCGACCGAGCAGTACTTC,CASNQAGGSTEQYF
NA,TRBV10-2,TRBJ1-6,NA,TGCGCCAGCAGTGATGGCAGCTCCTATAATTCACCCCTCCACTTT,CASSDGSSYNSPLHF
NA,TRBV29-1,TRBJ2-5,NA,TGCAGCGTTGAAAAAGGGGTAGAGACCCAGTACTTC,CSVEKGVETQYF
NA,TRBV4-1,TRBJ2-7,NA,TGCGCCAGCAGCCAAGAGCCGGGCGGGGCTTACTACGAGCAGTACTTC,CASSQEPGGAYYEQYF
TRBD1,TRBV9,TRBJ1-2,NA,TGTGCCAGCAGCGTCGGGGACAGTACCTATGGCTACACCTTC,CASSVGDSTYGYTF
TRBD2,TRBV27,TRBJ2-1,NA,TGTGCCAGCAGTTTGTCTAGCGGGGTTAACAATGAGCAGTTCTTC,CASSLSSGVNNEQFF
NA,TRBV5-6,TRBJ2-7,NA,TGTGCCAGCAGCTTCGGGACACTTACCTACGAGCAGTACTTC,CASSFGTLTYEQYF
TRBD1,TRBV7-3,TRBJ2-1,NA,TGTGCCAGCTGCGGACAGGGTAGCAATGAGCAGTTCTTC,CASCGQGSNEQFF
NA,TRBV10-3,TRBJ1-5,NA,TGTGCCATCAGTGAGTCGGCTAGTGGCAATCAGCCCCAGCATTTT,CAISESASGNQPQHF
TRBD1,TRBV10-3,TRBJ1-1,NA,TGTGCCACGAAGGTGACAGGGGCCGAGAACACTGAAGCTTTCTTT,CATKVTGAENTEAFF
TRBD2,TRBV6-1,TRBJ2-3,NA,TGTGCCAGCAGTGCCACTAGCGGGTACACAGATACGCAGTATTTT,CASSATSGYTDTQYF